These T cell receptor beta chains were read from a single sample in a study of cytomegalovirus exposure and HLA in healthy donors. Here immunoSEQ multiplex PCR was the method, and the copy in TCRdb shows in-frame clones only, minus some. The sample carries some 200,000 clones, 70% to 80% recorded once. The sequencing input was PBMCs. These receptor sequences come from a girl aged 10 to 17 in good health and CMV-seropositive. The CDR3 runs from the conserved cysteine through the conserved F or W. The D gene is left open where the match is weak. Size values are once, few and many counts, or a class for expanded clones, and some rows have none.

j_gene | v_gene | d_gene | abundance | CDR3nt | CDR3aa
TRBJ2-1 | TRBV6-1 | TRBD2 | NA | TGTGCCAGCAGTGAAGCGGGGACTAGCGGGGCCACATTCTACAATGAGCAGTTCTTC | CASSEAGTSGATFYNEQFF
TRBJ1-1 | TRBV5-6 | TRBD1 | few | TGTGCCAGCAGTTCAAGACAGGGCTTGAACACTGAAGCTTTCTTT | CASSSRQGLNTEAFF
TRBJ1-1 | TRBV18 | NA | NA | TGTGCCAGCTCACCCCGGGGGGGAAAGAACACTGAAGCTTTCTTT | CASSPRGGKNTEAFF
TRBJ2-1 | TRBV5-6 | TRBD1 | NA | TGTGCCAGCAGCTTGGATCCAGGGGGTCACAATGAGCAGTTCTTC | CASSLDPGGHNEQFF
TRBJ2-5 | TRBV7-2 | NA | NA | TGTGCCAGCACTCCCGTGGGGGGTCCCAGGGTTGCCCAGTACTTC | CASTPVGGPRVAQYF
TRBJ2-7 | TRBV5-5 | NA | NA | TGTGCCAGCAGCTTCTCAGGGTTCGAGCAGTACTTC | CASSFSGFEQYF
TRBJ2-1 | TRBV6-1 | TRBD1 | once | TGTGCCAGCAGCAGGACAGGGATAAATGAGCAGTTCTTC | CASSRTGINEQFF
TRBJ2-2 | TRBV10-3 | TRBD1 | NA | TGTGCCATCAGTGAGTCACAGGGGGCCGGGGAGCTGTTTTTT | CAISESQGAGELFF
TRBJ1-5 | TRBV7-9 | NA | NA | TGTGCCAGCAGTCGGGATAGCAATCAGCCCCAGCATTTT | CASSRDSNQPQHF
TRBJ2-7 | TRBV27 | NA | NA | TGTGCCAGCAGTCCCCCCCGCGCGCGAGAGCAGTACTTC | CASSPPRAREQYF
TRBJ1-1 | TRBV23-1 | TRBD1 | NA | TGCGCCAGCGTATTAAACAGGGGTCCCACTGAAGCTTTCTTT | CASVLNRGPTEAFF
TRBJ2-7 | TRBV6-1 | NA | once | TGTGCCAGCACCAAGGGGGGGTTCTACGAGCAGTACTTC | CASTKGGFYEQYF
TRBJ2-7 | TRBV5-1 | NA | NA | TGCGCCCCCGGGGAGACGGCGCGCTCCTACGAGCAGTACTTC | CAPGETARSYEQYF
TRBJ1-2 | TRBV19 | TRBD1 | NA | TGTGCCAGTAGTAGCCGGGACAGGGGAAACTATGGCTACACCTTC | CASSSRDRGNYGYTF
TRBJ1-1 | TRBV14 | NA | once | TGTGCCAGCAGCCAAGAGCCGGGGAACACTGAAGCTTTCTTT | CASSQEPGNTEAFF
TRBJ2-3 | TRBV12-5 | TRBD1 | few | TGTGCTAGTGGTTCCCCGACAGGGGGCGAGACAGATACGCAGTATTTT | CASGSPTGGETDTQYF
TRBJ2-3 | TRBV7-2 | NA | NA | TGTGCCAGCAGCCCAGGGGACACAGATACGCAGTATTTT | CASSPGDTDTQYF
TRBJ2-2 | TRBV9 | TRBD2 | NA | TGTGCCAGCAGCGCTCGGGGACTAGAATTCACCGGGGAGCTGTTTTTT | CASSARGLEFTGELFF
TRBJ1-4 | TRBV9 | NA | NA | TGTGCTAGCAGCGTAACTTCAGGTCCTAATGAAAAACTGTTTTTT | CASSVTSGPNEKLFF
TRBJ2-7 | TRBV10-1 | NA | NA | TGCGCCAGCAGTGAAACCACACTGAGAGGCTACGAGCAGTACTTC | CASSETTLRGYEQYF
TRBJ1-2 | TRBV7-6 | NA | NA | TGTGCCAGCAGCTTAGACAGGGCCTATGGCTACACCTTC | CASSLDRAYGYTF
TRBJ2-7 | TRBV6-5 | TRBD2 | NA | TGTGCCAGCAGTTACTGGCGGGGGGAGTACGAGCAGTACTTC | CASSYWRGEYEQYF
TRBJ1-1 | TRBV30 | NA | NA | TGTGCCTGGAGCTCGGGCCCCCGAGGGACTGAAGCTTTCTTT | CAWSSGPRGTEAFF
TRBJ2-5 | TRBV6-1 | TRBD2 | NA | TGTGCCAGCAGTGTGCCTAGCGGGGGAGAGACCCAGTACTTC | CASSVPSGGETQYF
TRBJ1-3 | TRBV5-4 | NA | NA | TGTGCCAGCAGCTTGGGGGCGGGCGGGCCTGGCTCTGGAAACACCATATATTTT | CASSLGAGGPGSGNTIYF
TRBJ2-7 | TRBV10-1 | NA | NA | TGCGCCAGCAGTGAGCAGGGTCTCGAGCAGTACTTC | CASSEQGLEQYF
TRBJ1-2 | TRBV19 | TRBD1 | NA | TGTGCCAGTAGTATGCTGGCAGGGGGGAGTGACTATGGCTACACCTTC | CASSMLAGGSDYGYTF
TRBJ1-2 | TRBV19 | NA | NA | TGTGCCAGTAACTTTGGAGGTGGCTACACCTTC | CASNFGGGYTF
TRBJ2-7 | TRBV7-6 | TRBD2 | NA | TGTGCCAGCAGCCCCACCTCGGGAGGGGGGTACGAGCAGTACTTC | CASSPTSGGGYEQYF
TRBJ2-7 | TRBV11-2 | NA | NA | TGTGCCAGCAGCCCCCGTTTGGGAGGGGGCTACGAGCAGTACTTC | CASSPRLGGGYEQYF
TRBJ1-1 | TRBV10-2 | NA | NA | TGCGCCAGCAGTGAGCAGCAGGGGACTGAAGCTTTCTTT | CASSEQQGTEAFF
TRBJ2-5 | TRBV5-6 | NA | few | TGTGCCAGCAGCTTGCTCCAGGGGAGATTTGAGACCCAGTACTTC | CASSLLQGRFETQYF
TRBJ1-2 | TRBV29-1 | TRBD1 | few | TGCAGCGTGCCTTCGGACAGGGATCTCCTCGGGGGCTACACCTTC | CSVPSDRDLLGGYTF
TRBJ2-3 | TRBV6-1 | TRBD2 | NA | TGTGCCAGCAGTGATGCGCGGGGGGGCCTTATAACAGATACGCAGTATTTT | CASSDARGGLITDTQYF
TRBJ2-3 | TRBV4-3 | NA | NA | TGCGCCAGCAGCCAAGCTGGCAGTACCACAGATACGCAGTATTTT | CASSQAGSTTDTQYF
TRBJ1-4 | TRBV30 | NA | NA | TGTGCCTGCACGGGGGAAAACGGGGATGAAAAACTGTTTTTT | CACTGENGDEKLFF
TRBJ1-2 | TRBV7-8 | NA | NA | TGTGCCAGCAGCTTAGATCGGGGTCGCTATGGCTACACCTTC | CASSLDRGRYGYTF
TRBJ2-3 | TRBV15 | TRBD2 | NA | TGTGCCACCAGCAGAGTTGCGGGGGGTAACACAGATACGCAGTATTTT | CATSRVAGGNTDTQYF
TRBJ1-6 | TRBV6-4 | NA | NA | TGTGCCAGCAGTGACTCCGACGGAGATAATTCACCCCTCCACTTT | CASSDSDGDNSPLHF
TRBJ1-6 | TRBV5-1 | TRBD1 | NA | TGCGCCAGCAGCTTGGAACAGGGGGGATCACCCCTCCACTTT | CASSLEQGGSPLHF
TRBJ2-7 | TRBV5-5 | NA | NA | TGTGCCAGCAGCTTGGTCCAGGTATACTACGAGCAGTACTTC | CASSLVQVYYEQYF